This entry lists 27 T cell receptor beta chains sequenced from one sample in a study of Graves' ophthalmopathy and Graves' hyperthyroidism. Amplified material comprised TCR beta CDR3 regions derived from RNA transcripts. The authors performed first-round RT-PCR with HTBI primers and then a second-round multiplex PCR. TCRdb ran MiXCR on the multiplex PCR reads and lists one entry per CDR3 protein. The sample lists some 1.1 million distinct CDR3 sequences, about 35% occurring once. The sequenced sample was peripheral blood or thyroid tissue (not recorded which). These receptors were obtained from an adult man with Graves' hyperthyroidism.

There are a few counts of this clonotype. This chain uses TRBV12-3 or TRBV12-4 with TRBJ1-1; D may be TRBD1 (5 bases). The CDR3 is 15 amino acids. Trimming removed 7 bases from V and 5 bases from J, with 20 bases in between. The CDR3 protein is CASTQSGGGGTEAFF. For the CDR3, the DNA is TGTGCCAGCACCCAATCTGGGGGGGGGGGAACTGAAGCTTTCTTT.

This rearrangement joins TRBV5-6 to TRBJ2-7; 11 bases are a match to TRBD2. Germline CDR1 reads SGHDT; CDR2 reads YYEEEE. The V and J ends lost 0 bases and 12 bases, in that order; junction bases with no gene match: 5. The CDR3 runs 13 residues. CDR3 protein: CASSLGLAGKMYF. CDR3 sequence (DNA): TGTGCCAGCAGCTTGGGACTAGCGGGGAAAATGTACTTC. Full variable domain (remainder filled in from reference TRBV5-6 and TRBJ2-7): DAGVTQSPTHLIKTRGQQVTLRCSPKSGHDTVSWYQQALGQGPQFIFQYYEEEERQRGNFPDRFSGHQFPNYSSELNVNALLLGDSALYLCASSLGLAGKMYFGPGTRLTVT.

This clonotype was seen a handful of times. The rearrangement links TRBV2 to TRBJ2-7; 14 nucleotides align to TRBD2. The germline CDR1 and CDR2 sequences are SNHLY and FYNNEI. V shed 6 bases and J 4 bases; nucleotides not matched to a gene: 8. CDR3 length: 16 residues. CDR3 nucleotides: TGTGCCAGCAGGGGCTCCGGGACTAGCGGGGGTTACGAGCAGTACTTC. Protein: CASRGSGTSGGYEQYF.

This clonotype was recorded a few times. The genes are TRBV9 and TRBJ2-2; 13 positions agree with TRBD2. CDR3 length equals 17 residues. With V trimmed by 3 bases and J by 5 bases, 7 bases remained unmatched. From germline, CDR1 is SGDLS and CDR2 YYNGEE. The CDR3 reads CASSASGLAGWTGELFF. CDR3 nucleotide sequence: TGTGCCAGCAGCGCCTCGGGACTAGCGGGATGGACCGGGGAGCTGTTTTTT.

To note about this clonotype: A much bigger clone sits one base away, suggesting this may be a read error. V is TRBV7-9 and J is TRBJ2-2; D gene uncertain. This CDR3 spans 15 amino acids. The germline CDR1 and CDR2 sequences are SEHNR and FQNEAQ (reference sequence). The CDR3 reads CASSHTVGNTGELFF. The CDR3 nucleotides are TGCGCCAGCAGCCATACCGTAGGGAACACCGGGGAGCTGTTTTTT.

This clonotype has at least ten counts. The chain links TRBV24-1 to TRBJ2-7, with D tentatively TRBD1 or TRBD2 (5 bases each). V was cut by 3 bases and J by 3 bases, with 14 bases left in between. The length of the CDR3 is 15 residues. CDR1 is KGHDR and CDR2 is SFDVKD in the germline V gene. CDR3: CATSDPRDGLYEQYF. The CDR3 region has the DNA TGTGCCACCAGTGATCCCCGGGACGGCCTCTACGAGCAGTACTTC.

This clonotype was counted between two and nine times. This chain links TRBV16 with TRBJ1-5, with a tentative D call TRBD1 (6 bases). This CDR3 comprises 15 residues. Trimming left V 4 bases short and J 2 bases short, with 12 bases between. CDR1 is KGHSY, CDR2 FQNENV, per germline. The CDR3 reads CASSPQGGGNQPQHF. The CDR3 region has the DNA TGTGCCAGCAGCCCACAAGGGGGGGGCAATCAGCCCCAGCATTTT. Together with reference TRBV16 and TRBJ1-5, the CDR3 gives the full variable domain: GEEVAQTPKHLVRGEGQKAKLYCAPIKGHSYVFWYQQVLKNEFKFLISFQNENVFDETGMPKERFSAKCLPNSPCSLEIQATKLEDSAVYFCASSPQGGGNQPQHFGDGTRLSIL.

The CDR3 is CAWSRDGSFSNQPQHF. CDR3 coding DNA: TGTGCCTGGAGCAGGGACGGGTCGTTTAGCAATCAGCCCCAGCATTTT. The V and J genes are TRBV30 and TRBJ1-5, with D possibly matching TRBD1 (5 bases). Germline CDR1 GTSNPN, CDR2 SVGIG (reference sequence). The CDR3 length is 16 residues. V was pared by 3 bases and J by 0 bases, with 15 bases between.

The chain's CDR3 is CASSPNRGPVGTGELFF. The CDR3 region has the DNA TGCGCCAGCAGCCCAAACAGGGGGCCGGTTGGGACCGGGGAGCTGTTTTTT. The chain joins TRBV5-1 to TRBJ2-2; TRBD1 aligns across 9 bases. The CDR3 has 17 amino acids. The germline CDR1 and CDR2 sequences are SGHRS and YFSETQ. V trimming: 4 bases; J trimming: 5 bases; junction bases outside the gene matches: 12.

This clonotype was detected ten times or more. The chain carries TRBV19 and TRBJ1-2; D not certain. V was cut by 7 bases and J by 4 bases, with 10 bases left in between. Germline CDR1 LNHDA, CDR2 SQIVND (reference sequence). The CDR3 contains 12 residues. CDR3 nucleotides: TGTGCCAGTATCGGGGATACCTATGGCTACACCTTC. Protein sequence: CASIGDTYGYTF. Combining the CDR3 with reference TRBV19 and TRBJ1-2 gives the whole variable domain DGGITQSPKYLFRKEGQNVTLSCEQNLNHDAMYWYRQDPGQGLRLIYYSQIVNDFQKGDIAEGYSVSREKKESFPLTVTSAQKNPTAFYLCASIGDTYGYTFGSGTRLTVV.

This clonotype was observed a handful of times. This may stem from a read error, because a much larger clone lies one nucleotide away. This sequence joins TRBV20-1 and TRBJ2-5, with 11 bases lining up with TRBD2. In germline, CDR1 is DFQATT, CDR2 SNEGSKA (reference sequence). This CDR3 contains 12 residues. This CDR3 reads CSALAGGEAQYF. The DNA of the CDR3 is TGCAGTGCCCTAGCGGGAGGAGAGGCCCAGTACTTC.

The J gene is TRBJ1-5, the V gene TRBV25-1; weak D call: TRBD1 (5 bases). Trimming stripped 8 bases from V and 7 bases from J, with 30 bases between. The CDR3 runs 18 residues. Germline lookup yields CDR1 MGHDK and CDR2 SYGVNS. The DNA of the CDR3 is TGTGCCAGCGGAATCCTCAGATCGGGCAGGGTCGTTAGACAGCCCCAGCATTTT. It specifies CASGILRSGRVVRQPQHF.

The V and J genes are TRBV5-1 and TRBJ1-2; 9 nucleotides agree with TRBD1. J gave up 7 bases and V 4 bases, and 14 bases lay outside the gene matches. The CDR3 is made up of 16 amino acids. Germline CDR1 reads SGHRS; CDR2 reads YFSETQ. CDR3 sequence reads: CASSVEDHTGGGGYTF. DNA of the CDR3: TGCGCCAGCAGCGTTGAAGACCATACAGGGGGCGGTGGCTACACCTTC.

The chain carries TRBV29-1 and TRBJ1-2; D is uncertain. Between the trimmed V and J ends, which lost 5 bases and 4 bases, there was a span of 11 bases. Germline CDR1 is SQVTM and CDR2 is ANQGSEA. This CDR3 region has 12 residues. The CDR3 DNA follows: TGCAGCGTTATCAGCAGTGTCTATGGCTACACCTTC. Residues: CSVISSVYGYTF.

This clonotype has ten or more counts. The chain recombines TRBV4-3 with TRBJ2-7, with 9 nucleotides matching TRBD1. The CDR3 consists of 16 residues. The trim removed 0 bases at V and 4 bases at J, leaving 7 bases unmatched. The germline V gene has CDR1 LGHNA and CDR2 YSLEER. The CDR3: CASSQDLTGGTYEQYF. Here the CDR3 DNA reads TGCGCCAGCAGCCAAGATCTGACAGGGGGGACTTACGAGCAGTACTTC.

This clonotype was seen at least ten times. The chain couples TRBV29-1 to TRBJ1-2, with a tentative D call TRBD1 (6 bases). Trimming removed 2 bases at V and 2 bases at J, with 9 bases between. Germline CDR1 and CDR2: SQVTM and ANQGSEA. This CDR3 has 13 residues. CDR3 nucleotides: TGCAGCGTTGAAACAGGGACAAACTATGGCTACACCTTC. It is translated as CSVETGTNYGYTF. Full variable domain (missing parts from reference TRBV29-1 and TRBJ1-2): SAVISQKPSRDICQRGTSLTIQCQVDSQVTMMFWYRQQPGQSLTLIATANQGSEATYESGFVIDKFPISRPNLTFSTLTVSNMSPEDSSIYLCSVETGTNYGYTFGSGTRLTVV.

The rearrangement joins TRBV7-8 to TRBJ1-5, with 9 bases aligning to TRBD1. The CDR3 loop spans 17 amino acids. Germline CDR1 reads SGHVS; CDR2 reads FQNEAQ. V lost 5 bases, J lost 7 bases, and 15 bases stayed unmatched. The CDR3 nucleotides read TGTGCCAGCAGCAAACTCTCCGGGACAGGGCCCAGGCAGCCCCAGCATTTT. It translates to CASSKLSGTGPRQPQHF. The full variable domain, rest sourced from reference TRBV7-8 and TRBJ1-5, is GAGVSQSPRYKVAKRGQDVALRCDPISGHVSLFWYQQALGQGPEFLTYFQNEAQLDKSGLPSDRFFAERPEGSVSTLKIQRTQQEDSAVYLCASSKLSGTGPRQPQHFGDGTRLSIL.

The V and J genes are TRBV12-3 or TRBV12-4 and TRBJ1-5; 8 bases agree with TRBD1. CDR3 length equals 14 residues. After removal of 3 bases from V and 5 bases from J, the junction contained 3 bases not matched to a gene. The CDR3 nucleotides are TGTGCCAGCAGTTTTACAGGGGGACATCAGCCCCAGCATTTT. Translated, it gives CASSFTGGHQPQHF.

This clonotype was detected a few times. The chain uses TRBV7-9 and TRBJ1-5; D is undetermined. The CDR3 loop spans 13 amino acids. Germline CDR1 is SEHNR and CDR2 is FQNEAQ (reference sequence). The ends were cut back, 7 bases at V and 5 bases at J, with 12 bases in the middle. The CDR3 reads CASIGPGYQPQHF. The CDR3 nucleotides are TGTGCCAGCATCGGGCCGGGCTATCAGCCCCAGCATTTT.

J is TRBJ1-3 and V is TRBV24-1; D unclear. Germline assignment: CDR1 KGHDR and CDR2 SFDVKD. This CDR3 is built from 14 residues. V was clipped by 6 bases and J by 8 bases, with 16 bases between them. The CDR3 DNA reads as TGTGCCACCAGTTCAGTAGCCTCAGCGGACACCATATATTTT. It specifies CATSSVASADTIYF.

The table lists this clonotype with a few counts. This CDR3 fails to terminate in the conserved phenylalanine or tryptophan, so it likely reflects a read error. The rearrangement joins TRBV5-1 to TRBJ2-7, with 7 bases aligning to TRBD2. Germline CDR1 reads SGHRS; CDR2 reads YFSETQ. V dropped 3 bases and J dropped 3; count of bases not matched to a gene: 15. The CDR3 extends over 17 amino acids. CDR3 amino acids: CASSSAPLGLADYEQYL. In DNA, the CDR3 is TGCGCCAGCAGCTCCGCGCCCTTGGGTCTAGCGGACTACGAGCAGTACCTC.

This chain links TRBV14 with TRBJ1-6; D possibly corresponds to TRBD1 (6 bases). CDR1 SGHDN and CDR2 FVKESK come from the germline V gene. Trimming shortened V by 5 bases and J by 5 bases, and 13 bases separated the two germline ends. The CDR3 covers 15 residues. CDR3 DNA sequence: TGTGCCAGCAGCTTGCCGGGGGCAAATAATTCACCCCTCCACTTT. This gives the protein CASSLPGANNSPLHF.

The chain has TRBV5-1 and TRBJ2-7; 8 positions agree with TRBD2. CDR3 length: 14 residues. Germline-derived CDR1 and CDR2 are SGHRS and YFSETQ. The J segment lost 6 bases and the V segment lost 1 base, leaving 6 bases of the junction unmatched. The CDR3 region has the DNA TGCGCCAGCAGCTTGACGGGGGGGCTGAGCGAGCAGTACTTC. It encodes CASSLTGGLSEQYF. Full variable domain (outside the CDR3, taken from reference TRBV5-1 and TRBJ2-7): KAGVTQTPRYLIKTRGQQVTLSCSPISGHRSVSWYQQTPGQGLQFLFEYFSETQRNKGNFPGRFSGRQFSNSRSEMNVSTLELGDSALYLCASSLTGGLSEQYFGPGTRLTVT.

The rearrangement joins TRBV6-5 to TRBJ1-3; D ambiguous. The CDR3 length is 13 residues. Germline CDR1 and CDR2: MNHEY and SVGAGI. Trimming shortened V by 2 bases and J by 4 bases, and 6 bases separated the two germline ends. The CDR3 bases are TGTGCCAGCAGTTACCGCCCAGGAAACACCATATATTTT. Its translation is CASSYRPGNTIYF.

This clonotype has only a few counts. The rearrangement uses TRBV11-2 and TRBJ2-7; 9 nucleotides match TRBD1. This CDR3 has 21 residues. The germline V gene has CDR1 SGHAT and CDR2 FQNNGV. V dropped 5 bases and J dropped 0; count of bases not matched to a gene: 23. The CDR3 reads CASSPIKRDRAFGSSSYEQYF. In DNA form, the CDR3 reads TGTGCCAGCAGCCCAATCAAGCGGGACAGGGCTTTTGGTTCGAGCTCCTACGAGCAGTACTTC.

The chain recombines TRBV4-2 with TRBJ2-2; D not certain. CDR1 is LGHNA and CDR2 is YNFKEQ in the germline V gene. This CDR3 spans 15 amino acids. The V gene lost 6 bases and the J gene lost 0 bases, with 11 bases spanning the gap. The CDR3 DNA reads TGTGCCAGCAGTGAAGGGCCGTCGAACACCGGGGAGCTGTTTTTT. The encoded protein is CASSEGPSNTGELFF.

For this clonotype: Germline is not matched at one junction end, which may reflect a read error. The CDR3 sequence: CASSQERQGGGYTF. DNA for the CDR3: TGCGCCAGCAGCCAAGAAAGGCAGGGAGGCGGCTACACCTTC. The J gene is TRBJ1-2, the V gene TRBV7-8; tentative D call: TRBD1 (5 bases). Germline assignment: CDR1 SGHVS and CDR2 FQNEAQ. This CDR3 is 14 amino acids long.